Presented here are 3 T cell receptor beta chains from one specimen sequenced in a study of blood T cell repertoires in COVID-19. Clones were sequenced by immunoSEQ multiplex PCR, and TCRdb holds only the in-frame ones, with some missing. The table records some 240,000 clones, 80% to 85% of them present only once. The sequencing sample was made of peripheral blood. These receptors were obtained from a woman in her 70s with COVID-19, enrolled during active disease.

The CDR3 spells CATTRGLRNTQYF. The CDR3 DNA reads TGTGCCACCACACGAGGACTTCGGAATACGCAGTATTTT. The V and J genes are TRBV19 and TRBJ2-3, with D perhaps matching TRBD2 (5 bases). Germline V gene sequence: CDR1 LNHDA, CDR2 SQIVND (reference sequence). This CDR3 has 13 amino acids. V lost 10 bases and J 7 bases, leaving 18 bases between the germline ends.

The CDR3 sequence is CASSSEVGTYEQYF. Here the CDR3 DNA reads TGTGCCAGCAGTTCGGAGGTAGGCACCTACGAGCAGTACTTC. The J gene is TRBJ2-7, the V gene TRBV6-5; D is possibly TRBD2 (5 bases). V shed 4 bases and J shed 2 bases, with 12 bases lying between them. There are 14 residues in the CDR3. Germline V gene sequence: CDR1 MNHEY, CDR2 SVGAGI.

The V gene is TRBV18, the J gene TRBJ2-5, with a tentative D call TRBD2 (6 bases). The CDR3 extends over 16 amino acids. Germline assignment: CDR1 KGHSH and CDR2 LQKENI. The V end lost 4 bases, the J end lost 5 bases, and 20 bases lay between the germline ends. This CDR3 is CASSQIQNPGGETQYF. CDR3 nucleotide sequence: TGTGCCAGCTCACAGATTCAAAACCCCGGAGGGGAGACCCAGTACTTC.